Given below is one TCR beta chain in context. Its cognate antigen is unknown. The source of the sample is a study of T cell responses to AZD1222 COVID-19 vaccine. The CDR3 sequence is 16 residues long. V lost 4 bases and J lost 2, with 15 bases in between. CDR1 is MDHEN, CDR2 SYDVKM, per germline. Pooled samples include second doses given at about 4 or 12 weeks. Sequencing used immunoSEQ multiplex PCR; TCRdb keeps in-frame clones, though not all of them. The table lists roughly 180,000 clones, around 90% of them singletons. Regarding the study as a whole: White British donors predominated, females outnumbered males, and clonal diversity was possibly underestimated. Spike-specific TCR breadth rose after two AZD1222 doses, and depth rose as well. Vaccine-associated CD4 TCRs spanned spike, dominant at 160-218 and 743-854.

The TCR comes from an adult who received the AZD1222 COVID-19 vaccine. Sequencing used peripheral blood, obtained 28 days after the second AZD1222 dose. The chain recombines TRBV28 with TRBJ1-5; D is perhaps TRBD1 (5 bases). The DNA of the CDR3 is TGTGCCAGCAGTTGGGGGTCCCGCTCCCGCAATCAGCCCCAGCATTTT. It is translated as CASSWGSRSRNQPQHF. Full variable domain (outside the CDR3, taken from reference TRBV28 and TRBJ1-5): DVKVTQSSRYLVKRTGEKVFLECVQDMDHENMFWYRQDPGLGLRLIYFSYDVKMKEKGDIPEGYSVSREKKERFSLILESASTNQTSMYLCASSWGSRSRNQPQHFGDGTRLSIL.